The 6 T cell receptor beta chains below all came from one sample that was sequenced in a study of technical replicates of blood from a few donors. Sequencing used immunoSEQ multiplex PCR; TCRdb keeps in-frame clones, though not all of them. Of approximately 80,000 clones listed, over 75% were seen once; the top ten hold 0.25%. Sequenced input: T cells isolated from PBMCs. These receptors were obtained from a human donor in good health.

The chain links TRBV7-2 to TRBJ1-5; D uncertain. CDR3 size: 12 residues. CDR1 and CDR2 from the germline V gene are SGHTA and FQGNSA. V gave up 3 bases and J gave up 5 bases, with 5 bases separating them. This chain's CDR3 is CASSLVDQPQHF. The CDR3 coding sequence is TGTGCCAGCAGCTTGGTAGATCAGCCCCAGCATTTT.

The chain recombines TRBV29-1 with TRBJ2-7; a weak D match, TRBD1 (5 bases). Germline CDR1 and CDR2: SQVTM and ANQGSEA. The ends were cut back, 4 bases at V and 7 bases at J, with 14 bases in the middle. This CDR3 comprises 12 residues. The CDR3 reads CSVGIQGVEQYF. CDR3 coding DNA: TGCAGCGTTGGGATACAAGGGGTTGAGCAGTACTTC.

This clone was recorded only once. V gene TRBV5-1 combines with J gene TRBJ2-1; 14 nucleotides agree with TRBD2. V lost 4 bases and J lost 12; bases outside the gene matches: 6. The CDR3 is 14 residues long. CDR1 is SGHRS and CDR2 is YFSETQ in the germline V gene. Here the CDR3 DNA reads TGCGCCAGCAGCGATTGGGGGACTAGCGGGAGGCAGTTCTTC. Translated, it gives CASSDWGTSGRQFF.

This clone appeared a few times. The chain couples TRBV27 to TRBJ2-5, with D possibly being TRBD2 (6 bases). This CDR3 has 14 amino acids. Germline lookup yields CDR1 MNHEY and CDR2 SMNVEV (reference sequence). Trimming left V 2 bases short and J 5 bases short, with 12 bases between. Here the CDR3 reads CASSLMGGRETQYF. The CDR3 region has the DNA TGTGCCAGCAGTTTAATGGGGGGAAGGGAGACCCAGTACTTC.

For the CDR3, the DNA is TGTGCCAGCAGCTTAACAGGGACTAGCAATCAGCCCCAGCATTTT. This gives the protein CASSLTGTSNQPQHF. The chain couples TRBV7-2 to TRBJ1-5; D is perhaps TRBD1 (6 bases). Per germline, CDR1 SGHTA and CDR2 FQGNSA. CDR3 length: 15 residues. V was cut by 2 bases and J by 0 bases, with 8 bases left in between.

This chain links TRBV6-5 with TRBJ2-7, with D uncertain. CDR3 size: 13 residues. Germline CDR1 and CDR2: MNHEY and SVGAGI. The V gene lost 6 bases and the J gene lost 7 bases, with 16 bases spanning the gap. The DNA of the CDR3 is TGTGCCAGCAGAGATCATCTCCTACGTGAGCAGTACTTC. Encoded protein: CASRDHLLREQYF.